These 10 T cell receptor beta chains originate from one sample sequenced in a study of CD8+CD57+ T cells in acquired aplastic anemia. Profiling of TCR beta VDJ combinations and CDR3 sequences used genomic DNA as template. TCRdb analysed the reads with MiXCR anew, one entry per CDR3 protein. The sample contains some 180,000 distinct CDR3 sequences, 50% to 65% of which appear only once. Individuals selected for sequencing had exhibited CD8+CD57+ cell expansion on flow cytometry. Sequencing input: sorted CD4+, CD8+, or CD8+CD57+ T cells (not recorded which) from PBMCs. These receptors were obtained from a human donor with aplastic anemia.

This clonotype was observed at least ten times. The chain carries TRBV2 and TRBJ2-3; D is unresolved. The ends were cut back, 6 bases at V and 3 bases at J, with 19 bases in the middle. In germline, CDR1 is SNHLY, CDR2 FYNNEI. This CDR3 region has 16 residues. Here the CDR3 DNA reads TGTGCCAGCAGAGGACGCTTCGTCCCTGAGACAGATACGCAGTATTTT. Amino acids: CASRGRFVPETDTQYF.

This clonotype has a handful of counts. This chain connects TRBV7-8 to TRBJ2-6; D is ambiguous. This CDR3 is 15 amino acids long. Trimming shortened V by 1 base and J by 0 bases, and 4 bases separated the two germline ends. CDR1 SGHVS and CDR2 FQNEAQ come from the germline V gene. For the CDR3, the DNA is TGTGCCAGCAGCTTAGGGGCCTCTGGGGCCAACGTCCTGACTTTC. It is translated as CASSLGASGANVLTF. Full variable domain (missing parts from reference TRBV7-8 and TRBJ2-6): GAGVSQSPRYKVAKRGQDVALRCDPISGHVSLFWYQQALGQGPEFLTYFQNEAQLDKSGLPSDRFFAERPEGSVSTLKIQRTQQEDSAVYLCASSLGASGANVLTFGAGSRLTVL.

This clonotype was counted once. The chain has TRBV7-2 and TRBJ2-3; D not certain. The V and J ends lost 1 base and 7 bases respectively, with 12 bases between them. This CDR3 has 14 amino acids. Germline V gene data show CDR1 as SGHTA and CDR2 as FQGNSA. The CDR3 loop is CASSLGAHRNTQYF. The CDR3 region has the DNA TGTGCCAGCAGCTTAGGGGCCCACCGGAATACGCAGTATTTT.

The J gene is TRBJ2-5, the V gene TRBV24-1, with 11 positions matching TRBD2. The V segment lost 0 bases and the J segment 4 bases; nucleotides outside the gene matches: 3. Germline CDR1 is KGHDR and CDR2 is SFDVKD. This CDR3 is built from 16 residues. CDR3 in amino acids: CATSDLRGTSGETQYF. The CDR3 DNA reads as TGTGCCACCAGTGATTTGAGGGGGACTAGCGGAGAGACCCAGTACTTC.

This clonotype was seen a handful of times. The J gene is TRBJ2-1, the V gene TRBV10-3; D remains ambiguous. CDR1 and CDR2 from the germline V gene are ENHRY and SYGVKD. CDR3 length equals 11 residues. V lost 10 bases to trimming and J lost 8 bases, with 12 bases between them. The CDR3 DNA reads as TGTGCCAGCCAAACAGAGTATGAGCAGTTCTTC. It translates to CASQTEYEQFF.

V usage is TRBV9 and J usage is TRBJ1-5; 7 nucleotides line up with TRBD1. The germline CDR1 and CDR2 sequences are SGDLS and YYNGEE. The CDR3 length is 15 residues. V was clipped by 2 bases and J by 6 bases; unmatched bases: 8. The CDR3 sequence: CASSVSGQEVQPQHF. In DNA form, the CDR3 reads TGTGCCAGCAGCGTCAGTGGACAGGAGGTTCAGCCCCAGCATTTT.

The rearrangement uses TRBV7-2 and TRBJ2-7; D may be TRBD1 (6 bases). Germline CDR1 and CDR2: SGHTA and FQGNSA. V lost 2 bases and J lost 3, with 17 bases in between. This CDR3 spans 16 amino acids. This chain's CDR3 is CASSLLGAPPLYEQYF. DNA for the CDR3: TGTGCCAGCAGCTTACTGGGGGCTCCACCACTCTACGAGCAGTACTTC.

This clonotype was counted at least ten times. The genes are TRBV6-5 and TRBJ1-1; D not certain. This CDR3 spans 13 amino acids. V was trimmed by 9 bases and J by 1 base, leaving 12 bases between them. CDR1 is MNHEY and CDR2 is SVGAGI in the germline V gene. CDR3 nucleotide sequence: TGTGCCAGAGAATCGGTAAGGAACACTGAAGCTTTCTTT. As protein: CARESVRNTEAFF.

CDR3 residues: CASSQALGNTEAFF. The CDR3 DNA sequence: TGCGCCAGCAGCCAAGCTCTAGGGAACACTGAAGCTTTCTTT. V is TRBV4-1 and J is TRBJ1-1, with D uncertain. The CDR3 is 14 amino acids. The ends were cut back, 1 base at V and 1 base at J, with 7 bases in the middle. Germline CDR1 and CDR2: MGHRA and YSYEKL.

V and J are TRBV7-2 and TRBJ1-4, with D perhaps TRBD1 (6 bases). Germline-derived CDR1 and CDR2 are SGHTA and FQGNSA. The length of the CDR3 is 16 residues. The V end lost 3 bases, the J end lost 7 bases, and 18 bases lay between the germline ends. The CDR3 region has the DNA TGTGCCAGCAGCTTCCCGGACAGTCTTAGAGGTGAAAAACTGTTTTTT. It yields the protein CASSFPDSLRGEKLFF.